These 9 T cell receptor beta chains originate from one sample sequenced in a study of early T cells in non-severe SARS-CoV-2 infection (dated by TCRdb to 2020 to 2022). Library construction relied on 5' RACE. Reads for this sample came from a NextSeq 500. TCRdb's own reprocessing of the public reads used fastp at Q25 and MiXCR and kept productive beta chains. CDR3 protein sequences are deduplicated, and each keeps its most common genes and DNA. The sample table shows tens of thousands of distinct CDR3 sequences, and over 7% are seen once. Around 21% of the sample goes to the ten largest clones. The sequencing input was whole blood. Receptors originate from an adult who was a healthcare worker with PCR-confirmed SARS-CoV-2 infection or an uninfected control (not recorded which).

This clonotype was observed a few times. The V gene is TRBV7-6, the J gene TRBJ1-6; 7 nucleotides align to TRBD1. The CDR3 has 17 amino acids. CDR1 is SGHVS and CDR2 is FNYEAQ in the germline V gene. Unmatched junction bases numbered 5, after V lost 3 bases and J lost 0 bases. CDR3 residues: CASSLGQRSSYNSPLHF. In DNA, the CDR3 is TGTGCCAGCAGCTTGGGACAGCGGAGCTCCTATAATTCACCCCTCCACTTT.

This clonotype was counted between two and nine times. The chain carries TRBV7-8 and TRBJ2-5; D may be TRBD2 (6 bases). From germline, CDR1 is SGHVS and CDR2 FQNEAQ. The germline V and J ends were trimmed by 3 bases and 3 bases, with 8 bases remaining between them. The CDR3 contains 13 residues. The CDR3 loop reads CASSFSGEETQYF. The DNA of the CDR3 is TGTGCCAGCAGCTTTAGCGGAGAAGAGACCCAGTACTTC.

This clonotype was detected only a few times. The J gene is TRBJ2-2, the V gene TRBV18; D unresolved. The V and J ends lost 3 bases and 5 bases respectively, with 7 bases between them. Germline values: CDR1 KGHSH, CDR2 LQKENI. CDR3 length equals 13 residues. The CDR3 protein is CASSPGRTGELFF. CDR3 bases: TGTGCCAGCTCACCGGGCAGGACCGGGGAGCTGTTTTTT.

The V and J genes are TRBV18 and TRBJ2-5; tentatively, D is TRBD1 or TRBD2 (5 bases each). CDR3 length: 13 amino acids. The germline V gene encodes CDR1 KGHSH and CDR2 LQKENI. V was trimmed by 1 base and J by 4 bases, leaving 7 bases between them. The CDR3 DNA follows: TGTGCCAGCTCACCACAGGGGAGAGAGACCCAGTACTTC. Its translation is CASSPQGRETQYF.

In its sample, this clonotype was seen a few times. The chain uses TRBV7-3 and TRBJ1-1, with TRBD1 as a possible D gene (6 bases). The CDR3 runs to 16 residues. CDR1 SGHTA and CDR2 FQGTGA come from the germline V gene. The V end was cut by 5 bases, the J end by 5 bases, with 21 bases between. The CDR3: CASSPGGARGGTEAFF. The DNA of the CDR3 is TGTGCCAGCAGCCCGGGGGGCGCCAGGGGCGGGACTGAAGCTTTCTTT.

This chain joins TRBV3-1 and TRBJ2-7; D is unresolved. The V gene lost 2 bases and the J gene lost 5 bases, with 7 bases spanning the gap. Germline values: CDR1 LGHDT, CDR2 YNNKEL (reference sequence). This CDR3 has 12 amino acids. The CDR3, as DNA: TGTGCCAGCAGCCAACCGCCGCACGAGCAGTACTTC. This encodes CASSQPPHEQYF.

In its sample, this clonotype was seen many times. DNA for the CDR3: TGCGCCAGCAGTGAGTGGCGCCACAATGAGCAGTTCTTC. This translates into CASSEWRHNEQFF. V usage is TRBV10-2 and J usage is TRBJ2-1; D not resolved. The germline gives CDR1 WSHSY, CDR2 SAAADI. Trimming shortened V by 1 base and J by 5 bases, and 6 bases separated the two germline ends. CDR3 length: 13 residues.

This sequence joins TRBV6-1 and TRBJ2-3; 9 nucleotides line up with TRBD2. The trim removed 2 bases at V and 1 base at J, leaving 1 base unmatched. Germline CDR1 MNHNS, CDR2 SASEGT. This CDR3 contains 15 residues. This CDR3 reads CASSEIAGGTDTQYF. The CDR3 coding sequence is TGTGCCAGCAGTGAAATAGCGGGGGGCACAGATACGCAGTATTTT.

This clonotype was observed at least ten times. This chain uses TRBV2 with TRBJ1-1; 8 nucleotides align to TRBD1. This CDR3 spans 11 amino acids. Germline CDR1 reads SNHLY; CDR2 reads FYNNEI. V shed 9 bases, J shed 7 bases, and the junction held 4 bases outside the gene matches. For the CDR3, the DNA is TGTGCCAGTGGGACAGGCTTTGAAGCTTTCTTT. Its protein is CASGTGFEAFF.